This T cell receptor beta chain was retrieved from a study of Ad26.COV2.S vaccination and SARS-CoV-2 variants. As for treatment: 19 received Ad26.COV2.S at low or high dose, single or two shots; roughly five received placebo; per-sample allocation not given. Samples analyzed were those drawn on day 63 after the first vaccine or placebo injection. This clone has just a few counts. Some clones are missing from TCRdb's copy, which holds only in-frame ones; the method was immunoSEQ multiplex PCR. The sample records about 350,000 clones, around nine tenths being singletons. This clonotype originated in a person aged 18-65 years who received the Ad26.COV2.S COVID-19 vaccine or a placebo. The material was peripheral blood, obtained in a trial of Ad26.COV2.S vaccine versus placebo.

The CDR3 is CASSVVGGKSPLHF. CDR3 DNA sequence: TGTGCCAGCAGCGTAGTCGGGGGCAAGTCACCCCTCCACTTT. The chain is built from TRBV9 and TRBJ1-6; perhaps TRBD1 as D (6 bases). Germline CDR1 SGDLS, CDR2 YYNGEE. The V end lost 0 bases, the J end lost 10 bases, and 11 bases lay between the germline ends. The CDR3 is 14 amino acids.